A selection of T cell receptor beta chains follows, all from one sample in a study of CD8+CD57+ T cells in acquired aplastic anemia. TCRdb re-analysed the reads in MiXCR, keeping a single row per CDR3 protein. Of more than 150,000 distinct CDR3 sequences in the sample, around 45% were seen once. Sequencing was carried out using sorted CD4+, CD8+, or CD8+CD57+ T cells (not recorded which) from PBMCs. These receptors were collected from a human donor in good health. Both conserved end residues are trimmed from each CDR3.

cdr3_aa,j_call,v_call
ASNPGPIHNEQF,TRBJ2-1,TRBV6-4
ASSEPAGTQY,TRBJ2-3,TRBV2
ASSPGSRGNSPLH,TRBJ1-6,TRBV19
ASSLLAGDSTGELF,TRBJ2-2,TRBV2
ATSTNRQGSFDF,TRBJ1-1,TRBV24-1
ATSDLGLNEQF,TRBJ2-1,TRBV24-1
ASRPTGTHYGYT,TRBJ1-2,TRBV2
ASSLPGGGSPLH,TRBJ1-6,TRBV19
ASSLASGGAEQY,TRBJ2-7,TRBV7-8
ASSFRAEGNEQF,TRBJ2-1,TRBV5-4